Listed here is a single T cell receptor (beta chain). The germline V gene has CDR1 KGHSH and CDR2 LQKENI. The CDR3 extends over 15 amino acids. V was clipped by 3 bases and J by 3 bases; unmatched bases: 3. The entry originates in a study of blood T cell repertoires in COVID-19. As for the study in general: Nucleic acid was either cDNA or gDNA, and it came from T cells, B-cell-depleted T cells, or PBMCs.

Clones were read by immunoSEQ multiplex PCR, and TCRdb kept only the in-frame ones, dropping some. Of around 250,000 clones in the sample, around 87% were seen once. Material: peripheral blood. The clonotype comes from a woman between 55 and 75 years old with COVID-19, enrolled during active disease. The rearrangement links TRBV18 to TRBJ1-2, with 11 bases that match TRBD1. The CDR3 DNA sequence: TGTGCCAGCTCACCGGCGGGACAGGGGGACTATGGCTACACCTTC. It translates to CASSPAGQGDYGYTF.